This T cell receptor (beta chain) was retrieved from a study of blood T cells in healthy people across ages. All donors came from Russia, were Caucasian and healthy, and spanned ages about 6 to 90. Drawing of peripheral blood yielded approximately 10 milliliters from each donor. Extraction of total RNA produced a minimum of 5.5 micrograms from each sample. Primed by a sample-barcoded 5' primer and a J-beta primer mix, a second PCR proceeded for about 6 to 12 cycles. TCRdb reanalysed the 5' RACE reads using MiXCR and keeps one entry per CDR3 protein. The sample has some 700,000 distinct CDR3 sequences; 22% are singletons. Germline V CDR1 and CDR2: SEHNR, FQNEAQ (reference sequence). The CDR3 is 14 residues long. In its sample, this clonotype was seen a few times. At one end, the junction sequence differs from germline, possibly due to a read error.

This chain joins TRBV7-9 and TRBJ1-4; D not certain. The source material was blood. The sequence derives from a man between 65 and 85 years old in good health. CDR3 amino acids: CASSSSGFNEKLFF. CDR3 in DNA: TGTGCTAGCAGCTCGTCGGGGTTTAATGAAAAACTGTTTTTT.